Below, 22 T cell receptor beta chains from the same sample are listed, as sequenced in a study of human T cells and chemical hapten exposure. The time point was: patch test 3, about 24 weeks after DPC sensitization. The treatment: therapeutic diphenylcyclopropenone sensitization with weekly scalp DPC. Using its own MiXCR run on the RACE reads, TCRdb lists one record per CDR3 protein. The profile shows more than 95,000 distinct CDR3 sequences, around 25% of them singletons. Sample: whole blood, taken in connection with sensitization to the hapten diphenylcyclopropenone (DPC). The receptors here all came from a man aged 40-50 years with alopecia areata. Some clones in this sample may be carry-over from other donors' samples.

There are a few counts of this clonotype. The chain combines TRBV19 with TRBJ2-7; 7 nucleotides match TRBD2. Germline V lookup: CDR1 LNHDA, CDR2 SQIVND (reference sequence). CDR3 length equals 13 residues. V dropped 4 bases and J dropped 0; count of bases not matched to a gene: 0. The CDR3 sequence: CASSSGSSYEQYF. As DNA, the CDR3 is TGTGCCAGTAGTAGCGGGAGCTCCTACGAGCAGTACTTC.

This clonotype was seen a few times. The CDR3 DNA is TGTGCCAGCAGCTTAAGAGGGCGAGGGACCCCCACAGATACGCAGTATTTT. It codes for CASSLRGRGTPTDTQYF. This chain uses TRBV13 with TRBJ2-3; D possibly uses TRBD1 or TRBD2 (5 bases each). Germline CDR1 PRHDT, CDR2 FYEKMQ (reference sequence). The CDR3 totals 17 residues. Between the trimmed V and J ends, which lost 2 bases and 2 bases, there was a span of 17 bases.

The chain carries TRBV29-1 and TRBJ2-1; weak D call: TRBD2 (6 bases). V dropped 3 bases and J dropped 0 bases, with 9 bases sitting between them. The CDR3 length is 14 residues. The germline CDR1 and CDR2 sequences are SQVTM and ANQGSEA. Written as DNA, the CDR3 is TGCAGCGTTGAGGCGGGGAACTCCTACAATGAGCAGTTCTTC. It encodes CSVEAGNSYNEQFF.

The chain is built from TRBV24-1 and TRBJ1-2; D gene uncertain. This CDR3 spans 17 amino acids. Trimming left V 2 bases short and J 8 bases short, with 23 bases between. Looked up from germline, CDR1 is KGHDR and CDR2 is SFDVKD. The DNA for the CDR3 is TGTGCCACCAGTGATTCTGGAGGAGGGCCCGGAGTGAGAGGCTACACCTTC. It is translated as CATSDSGGGPGVRGYTF.

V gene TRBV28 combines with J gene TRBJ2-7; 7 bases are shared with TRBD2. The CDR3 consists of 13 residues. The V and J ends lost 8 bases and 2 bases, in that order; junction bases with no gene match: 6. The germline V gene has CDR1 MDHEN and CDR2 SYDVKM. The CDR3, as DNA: TGTGCCAGCTGGGGGGGAACCACCTACGAGCAGTACTTC. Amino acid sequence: CASWGGTTYEQYF.

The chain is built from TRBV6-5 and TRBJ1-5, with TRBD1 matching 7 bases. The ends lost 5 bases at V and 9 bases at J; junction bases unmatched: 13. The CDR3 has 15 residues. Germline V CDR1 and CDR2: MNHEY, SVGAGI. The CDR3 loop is CASSPRQGVGGPQHF. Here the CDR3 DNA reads TGTGCCAGCAGTCCCAGACAGGGAGTCGGTGGGCCCCAGCATTTT.

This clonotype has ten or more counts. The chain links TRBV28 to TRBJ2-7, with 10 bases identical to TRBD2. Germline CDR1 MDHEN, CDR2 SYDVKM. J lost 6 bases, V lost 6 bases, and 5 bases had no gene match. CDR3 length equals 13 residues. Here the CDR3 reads CASSPGLAAEQYF. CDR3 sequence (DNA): TGTGCCAGCAGCCCTGGACTAGCGGCCGAGCAGTACTTC.

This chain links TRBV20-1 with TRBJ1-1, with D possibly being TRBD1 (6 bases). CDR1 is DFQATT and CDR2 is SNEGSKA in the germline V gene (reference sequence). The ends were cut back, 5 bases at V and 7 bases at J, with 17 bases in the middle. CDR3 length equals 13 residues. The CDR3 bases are TGCAGTGCTCCCCTACCCGGACAGAGTGAAGCTTTCTTT. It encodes CSAPLPGQSEAFF.

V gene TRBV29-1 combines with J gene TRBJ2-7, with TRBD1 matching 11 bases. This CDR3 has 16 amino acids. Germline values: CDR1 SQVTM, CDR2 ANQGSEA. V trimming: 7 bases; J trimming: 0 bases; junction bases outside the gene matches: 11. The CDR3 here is CSALYEGQGGSYEQYF. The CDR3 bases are TGCAGCGCACTCTACGAGGGACAGGGGGGCTCCTACGAGCAGTACTTC.

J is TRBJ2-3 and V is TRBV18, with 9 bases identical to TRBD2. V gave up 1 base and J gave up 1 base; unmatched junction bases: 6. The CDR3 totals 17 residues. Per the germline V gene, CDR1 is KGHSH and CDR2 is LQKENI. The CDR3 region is CASSPRPSGTRTDTQYF. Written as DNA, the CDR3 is TGTGCCAGCTCACCACGGCCTAGCGGGACCCGCACAGATACGCAGTATTTT.

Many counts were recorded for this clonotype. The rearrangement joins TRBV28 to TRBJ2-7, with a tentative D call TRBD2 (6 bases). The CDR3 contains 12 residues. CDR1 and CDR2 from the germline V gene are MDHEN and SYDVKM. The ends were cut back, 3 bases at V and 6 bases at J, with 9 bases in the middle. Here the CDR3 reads CASSLVSGEQYF. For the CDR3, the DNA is TGTGCCAGCAGTTTGGTTAGCGGCGAGCAGTACTTC.

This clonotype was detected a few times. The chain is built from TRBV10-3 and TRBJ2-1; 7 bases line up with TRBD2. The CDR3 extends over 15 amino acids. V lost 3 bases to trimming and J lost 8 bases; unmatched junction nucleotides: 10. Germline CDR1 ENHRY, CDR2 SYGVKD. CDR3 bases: TGTGCCATCAGTGACCCCAGACGGGCGGGGGATGAGCAGTTCTTC. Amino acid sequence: CAISDPRRAGDEQFF.

The CDR3 sequence: CASSPGRVAGADTQYF. The DNA of the CDR3 is TGTGCCAGCAGTCCAGGGAGGGTAGCGGGTGCAGATACGCAGTATTTT. The chain joins TRBV6-6 to TRBJ2-3; TRBD2 agrees at 7 bases. The CDR3 totals 16 residues. With V trimmed by 5 bases and J by 4 bases, 12 bases remained unmatched. Germline V lookup: CDR1 MNHNY, CDR2 SVGAGI (reference sequence).

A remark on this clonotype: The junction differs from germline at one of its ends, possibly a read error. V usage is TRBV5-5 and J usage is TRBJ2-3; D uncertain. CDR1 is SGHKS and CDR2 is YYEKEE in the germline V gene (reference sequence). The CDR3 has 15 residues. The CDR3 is CASSLTQTLTDTQNF. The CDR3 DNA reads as TGTGCCAGCAGCTTGACCCAAACCCTCACAGATACGCAGAATTTT.

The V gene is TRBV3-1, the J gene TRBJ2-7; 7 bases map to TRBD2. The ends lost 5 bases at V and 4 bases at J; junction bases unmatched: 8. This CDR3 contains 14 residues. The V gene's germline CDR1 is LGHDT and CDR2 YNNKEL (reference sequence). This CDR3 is CASSTGLDRYEQYF. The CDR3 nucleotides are TGTGCCAGCAGCACAGGACTAGACCGATACGAGCAGTACTTC.

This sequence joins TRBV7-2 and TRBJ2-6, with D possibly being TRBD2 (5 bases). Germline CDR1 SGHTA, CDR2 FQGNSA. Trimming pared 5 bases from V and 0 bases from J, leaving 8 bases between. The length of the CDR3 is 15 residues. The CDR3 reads CASSRDHSGANVLTF. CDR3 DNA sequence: TGTGCCAGCAGCCGGGATCACTCTGGGGCCAACGTCCTGACTTTC.

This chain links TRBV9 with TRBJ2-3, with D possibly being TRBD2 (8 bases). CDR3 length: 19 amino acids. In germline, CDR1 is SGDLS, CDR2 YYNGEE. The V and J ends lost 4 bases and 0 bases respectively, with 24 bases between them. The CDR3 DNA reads TGTGCCAGCAGCATTTCCAAGGGGGCTAGCGGGTCTAGCACAGATACGCAGTATTTT. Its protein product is CASSISKGASGSSTDTQYF.

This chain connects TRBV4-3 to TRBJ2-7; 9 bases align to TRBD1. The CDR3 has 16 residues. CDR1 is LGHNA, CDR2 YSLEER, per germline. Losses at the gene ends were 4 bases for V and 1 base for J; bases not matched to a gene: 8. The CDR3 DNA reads TGCGCCAGCAGCCCCGCCCACGGGACAGGGTCCTACGAGCAGTACTTC. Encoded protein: CASSPAHGTGSYEQYF.

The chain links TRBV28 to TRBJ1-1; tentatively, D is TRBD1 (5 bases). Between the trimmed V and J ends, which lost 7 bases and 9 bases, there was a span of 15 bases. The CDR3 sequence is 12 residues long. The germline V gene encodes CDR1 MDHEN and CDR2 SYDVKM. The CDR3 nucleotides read TGTGCCAGCAACCAGAGGAGGGGCCAAGCTTTCTTT. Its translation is CASNQRRGQAFF.

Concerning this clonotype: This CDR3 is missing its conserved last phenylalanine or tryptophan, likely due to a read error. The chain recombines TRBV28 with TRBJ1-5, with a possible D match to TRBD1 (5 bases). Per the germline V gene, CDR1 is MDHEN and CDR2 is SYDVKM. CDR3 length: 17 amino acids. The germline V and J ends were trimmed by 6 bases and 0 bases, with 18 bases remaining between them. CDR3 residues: CASSLGEGPDSNQPQHS. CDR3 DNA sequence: TGTGCCAGCAGCCTAGGGGAGGGCCCGGATAGCAATCAGCCCCAGCATTCT.

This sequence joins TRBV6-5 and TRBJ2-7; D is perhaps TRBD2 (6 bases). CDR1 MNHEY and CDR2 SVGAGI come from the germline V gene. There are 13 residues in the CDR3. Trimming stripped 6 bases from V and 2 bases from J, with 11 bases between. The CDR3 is CASRNGGTYEQYF. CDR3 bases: TGTGCCAGCAGGAACGGGGGTACCTACGAGCAGTACTTC.

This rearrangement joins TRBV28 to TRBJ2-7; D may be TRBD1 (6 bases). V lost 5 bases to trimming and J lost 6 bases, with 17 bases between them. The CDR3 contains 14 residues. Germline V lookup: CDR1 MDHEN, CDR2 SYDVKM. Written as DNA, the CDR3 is TGTGCCAGCAGTAACCCCCACAGGGCAGGCGAGCAGTACTTC. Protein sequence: CASSNPHRAGEQYF.